This T cell receptor (beta chain) originates from a study of control samples from healthy donors and cancer patients. TCRdb keeps only in-frame clones here, not all; method: immunoSEQ multiplex PCR. The sample holds about 190,000 clones, over 80% seen once. The CDR3 extends over 10 amino acids. Sequencing was performed on blood. This sequence was found in a young man in good health. This rearrangement joins TRBV12-2 to TRBJ1-5. TRBV12-2 counts as a pseudogene. The CDR3 reads CASRPQPQHF. As DNA, the CDR3 is TGTGCAAGTCGCCCTCAGCCCCAGCATTTT.